This T cell receptor beta chain was obtained from a study of Graves' ophthalmopathy and Graves' hyperthyroidism. Study as a whole: The authors defined stable hyperthyroidism as no ophthalmopathy within 18 months of follow-up. The study's findings and limits: Also, most clonotypes expanded in the thyroid above 0.001 frequency appeared in blood.

Germline V gene lookup returns CDR1 SEHNR and CDR2 FQNEAQ (reference sequence). Unmatched junction bases numbered 6, after V lost 1 base and J lost 9 bases. The CDR3 runs 15 residues. Amplification from RNA transcripts yielded the TCR beta CDR3 regions. RT-PCR in the first round used HTBI primers; a second-round multiplex PCR followed. TCRdb processed the multiplex PCR reads anew with MiXCR; each CDR3 protein has one entry. The repertoire holds over a million distinct CDR3 sequences, with less than 45% as singletons. Many counts were recorded for this clonotype. Its specificity is unknown. This rearrangement joins TRBV7-9 to TRBJ1-6, with TRBD1 matching 7 bases. Sequencing was performed on peripheral blood or thyroid tissue (not recorded which). This clonotype originated in an adult man with Graves' hyperthyroidism. This CDR3 is CASSLVTGSSSPLHF. CDR3 bases: TGTGCCAGCAGCTTAGTGACAGGGTCGAGTTCACCCCTCCACTTT.